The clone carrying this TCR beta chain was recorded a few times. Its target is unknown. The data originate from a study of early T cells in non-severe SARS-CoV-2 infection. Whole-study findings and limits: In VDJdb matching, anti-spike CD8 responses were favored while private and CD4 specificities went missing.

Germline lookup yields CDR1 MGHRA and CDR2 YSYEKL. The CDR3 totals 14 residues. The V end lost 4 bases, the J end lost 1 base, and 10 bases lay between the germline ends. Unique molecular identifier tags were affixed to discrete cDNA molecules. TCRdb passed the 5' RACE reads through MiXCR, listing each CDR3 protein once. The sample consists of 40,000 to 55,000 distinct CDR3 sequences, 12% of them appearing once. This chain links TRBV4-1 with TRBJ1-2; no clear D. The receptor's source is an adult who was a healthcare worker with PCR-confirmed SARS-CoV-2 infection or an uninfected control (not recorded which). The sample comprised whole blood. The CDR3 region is CASSPAMGNYGYTF. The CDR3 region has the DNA TGCGCCAGCAGCCCCGCCATGGGTAACTATGGCTACACCTTC.